One and the same sample provided the 6 T cell receptor beta chains below, sequenced in a study of shared clonotypes between healthy human individuals. Sequencing was performed with immunoSEQ multiplex PCR; in TCRdb, only in-frame clones are kept and a portion is missing. Here the sample spans about 520,000 clones, 65% to 85% being singletons. The source material was PBMCs. The receptors were gathered from a woman aged 40 to 50 in good health. Some clones in this sample may be carry-over from other donors' samples.

CDR3 amino acids: CASSGRTGAEQFF. CDR3 sequence (DNA): TGTGCCAGCAGTGGCCGGACCGGGGCTGAGCAGTTCTTC. The rearrangement uses TRBV2 and TRBJ2-1; either TRBD1 or TRBD2 may supply D (5 bases each). In germline, CDR1 is SNHLY, CDR2 FYNNEI. V shed 4 bases and J shed 9 bases, with 13 bases lying between them. The CDR3 runs to 13 residues.

The table lists this clone with a count of one. It differs at one base from a far larger clone, so likely a read error. Other DNA variants within this sample encode the same CDR3. The V gene is TRBV5-4, the J gene TRBJ1-1, with 8 positions matching TRBD1. Unmatched junction bases numbered 4, after V lost 2 bases and J lost 1 base. CDR3 length equals 15 residues. The germline V gene encodes CDR1 SGHNT and CDR2 YYREEE (reference sequence). The CDR3 DNA follows: TGTGCCAGCAGCTTATTCAGGGGGCAGAACACTGAAGCTTTCTTT. Protein product: CASSLFRGQNTEAFF. The variable domain in full, completed from reference TRBV5-4 and TRBJ1-1, reads ETGVTQSPTHLIKTRGQQVTLRCSSQSGHNTVSWYQQALGQGPQFIFQYYREEENGRGNFPPRFSGLQFPNYSSELNVNALELDDSALYLCASSLFRGQNTEAFFGQGTRLTVV.

The gene calls are TRBV6-1 and TRBJ2-7; D unresolved. From germline, CDR1 is MNHNS and CDR2 SASEGT. Trimming took off 7 bases at V and 2 bases at J, with 15 bases between the two ends. This CDR3 is 14 amino acids long. CDR3 loop: CASKPQLSAYEQYF. CDR3 nucleotides: TGTGCCAGCAAACCGCAGTTATCCGCCTACGAGCAGTACTTC.

V is TRBV2 and J is TRBJ1-3; unclear D gene. V gave up 1 base and J gave up 1 base, with 8 bases separating them. Germline V gene sequence: CDR1 SNHLY, CDR2 FYNNEI. The CDR3 sequence is 15 residues long. The DNA for the CDR3 is TGTGCCAGCAGTGAAGTCACCGCTTCTGGAAACACCATATATTTT. Its protein is CASSEVTASGNTIYF.

The chain links TRBV18 to TRBJ2-1; the D is unclear. V was trimmed by 1 base and J by 8 bases, leaving 12 bases between them. CDR1 is KGHSH, CDR2 LQKENI, per germline. The length of the CDR3 is 14 residues. The DNA for the CDR3 is TGTGCCAGCTCACCACGGTCAGTACGGTATGAGCAGTTCTTC. As protein: CASSPRSVRYEQFF.

This clone was detected a few times. The chain employs TRBV9 and TRBJ2-5, with no clear D. Deletions cut 4 bases from V and 2 bases from J, with 12 bases between. Germline lookup yields CDR1 SGDLS and CDR2 YYNGEE. The CDR3 length is 14 residues. The CDR3 DNA reads TGTGCCAGCAGCCCCAAAATGGTGCAAGAGACCCAGTACTTC. This encodes CASSPKMVQETQYF.